The 8 T cell receptor beta chains below all came from one sample that was sequenced in a study of blood T cell repertoires in COVID-19. TCRdb keeps only in-frame clones here, not all; method: immunoSEQ multiplex PCR. The repertoire holds under 200,000 clones, with about nine tenths as singletons. Sequenced sample: PBMCs or T cells enriched from blood (not recorded which). All receptors come from a woman between 18 and 29 years old who had recovered from COVID-19.

The chain links TRBV2 to TRBJ1-4; D perhaps matches TRBD1 (5 bases). V lost 5 bases and J lost 7, with 14 bases in between. The CDR3 covers 14 residues. The germline V gene encodes CDR1 SNHLY and CDR2 FYNNEI. The CDR3 sequence: CASSPFGQGEKLFF. CDR3 DNA: TGTGCCAGCAGTCCGTTTGGGCAGGGTGAAAAACTGTTTTTT.

The V and J genes are TRBV10-3 and TRBJ2-2, with 9 bases that match TRBD1. Germline V CDR1 and CDR2: ENHRY, SYGVKD. The CDR3 runs to 15 residues. V dropped 7 bases and J dropped 4; count of bases not matched to a gene: 7. CDR3 sequence (DNA): TGTGCCATCACCGGGACAGGGTCGAGCACCGGGGAGCTGTTTTTT. Amino acid sequence: CAITGTGSSTGELFF.

The V gene is TRBV6-5, the J gene TRBJ1-1, with a tentative D call TRBD1 (6 bases). The ends were cut back, 7 bases at V and 1 base at J, with 13 bases in the middle. The CDR3 loop spans 14 amino acids. The germline gives CDR1 MNHEY, CDR2 SVGAGI. CDR3 in amino acids: CASTTGTRNTEAFF. The CDR3 DNA reads TGTGCCAGCACTACAGGGACCCGGAACACTGAAGCTTTCTTT.

The chain is built from TRBV19 and TRBJ2-2; D remains unclear. V lost 4 bases and J 0 bases, leaving 6 bases between the germline ends. CDR3 length: 14 amino acids. Germline V gives CDR1 LNHDA, CDR2 SQIVND (reference sequence). CDR3 amino acids: CASSSRANTGELFF. CDR3 coding DNA: TGTGCCAGTAGTAGTCGGGCGAACACCGGGGAGCTGTTTTTT.

V usage is TRBV7-2 and J usage is TRBJ2-1; 10 positions agree with TRBD2. Germline V gene sequence: CDR1 SGHTA, CDR2 FQGNSA. The V and J ends lost 1 base and 3 bases, in that order; junction bases with no gene match: 6. The CDR3 length is 17 residues. CDR3 sequence (DNA): TGTGCCAGCAGCTTAGGTCCTAGCGGGAGTGTCTACAATGAGCAGTTCTTC. Encoded protein: CASSLGPSGSVYNEQFF.

The chain uses TRBV11-2 and TRBJ2-5; D might be TRBD2 (6 bases). Trimming removed 9 bases at V and 3 bases at J, with 23 bases between. The CDR3 totals 16 residues. Germline V CDR1 and CDR2: SGHAT, FQNNGV. CDR3 in DNA: TGTGCCAGTACCGGACTAACGCAGCGATACAAAGAGACCCAGTACTTC. This codes for CASTGLTQRYKETQYF.

The J gene is TRBJ2-7, the V gene TRBV6-5; 13 nucleotides align to TRBD2. V shed 5 bases and J 5 bases; nucleotides not matched to a gene: 6. CDR1 and CDR2 (germline): MNHEY, SVGAGI. The CDR3 is 15 residues long. The CDR3 region is CASSQLAGGPHEQYF. CDR3 sequence (DNA): TGTGCCAGCAGTCAACTAGCGGGAGGGCCCCACGAGCAGTACTTC.

Comments on this clone: Within the sample, other DNA sequences also encode this same CDR3. The chain is built from TRBV3-1 (or the pseudogene TRBV3-2) and TRBJ2-3; D is ambiguous. V lost 0 bases to trimming and J lost 4 bases, with 5 bases between them. CDR1 is LGHDT, CDR2 YNNKEL, per germline (reference sequence). The CDR3 is made up of 13 amino acids. CDR3 DNA: TGTGCCAGCAGCCAAGATGCAGCAGATACGCAGTATTTT. Translated: CASSQDAADTQYF.